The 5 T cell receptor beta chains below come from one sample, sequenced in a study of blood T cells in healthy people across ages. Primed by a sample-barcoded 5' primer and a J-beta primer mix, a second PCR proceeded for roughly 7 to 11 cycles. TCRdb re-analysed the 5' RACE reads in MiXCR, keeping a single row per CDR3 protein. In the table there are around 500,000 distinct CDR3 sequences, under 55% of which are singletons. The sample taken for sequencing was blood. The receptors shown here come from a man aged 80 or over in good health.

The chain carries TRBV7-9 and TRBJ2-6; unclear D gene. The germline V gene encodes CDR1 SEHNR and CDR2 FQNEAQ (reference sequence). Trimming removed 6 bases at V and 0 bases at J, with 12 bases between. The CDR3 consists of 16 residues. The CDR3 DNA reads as TGTGCCAGCAGTGATGGACCGTACTCTGGGGCCAACGTCCTGACTTTC. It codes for CASSDGPYSGANVLTF.

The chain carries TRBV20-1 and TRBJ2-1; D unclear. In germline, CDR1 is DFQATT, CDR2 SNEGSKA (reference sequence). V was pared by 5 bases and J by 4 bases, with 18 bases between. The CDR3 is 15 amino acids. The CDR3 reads CSARPPPRGYNEQFF. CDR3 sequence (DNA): TGCAGTGCTCGTCCGCCGCCCCGAGGATACAATGAGCAGTTCTTC.

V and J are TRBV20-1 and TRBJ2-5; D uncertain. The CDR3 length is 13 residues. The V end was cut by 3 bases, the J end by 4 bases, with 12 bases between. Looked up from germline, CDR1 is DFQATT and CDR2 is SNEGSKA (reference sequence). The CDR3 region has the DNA TGCAGTGCTAGTCTGTCAGGTGGAGAGACCCAGTACTTC. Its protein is CSASLSGGETQYF.

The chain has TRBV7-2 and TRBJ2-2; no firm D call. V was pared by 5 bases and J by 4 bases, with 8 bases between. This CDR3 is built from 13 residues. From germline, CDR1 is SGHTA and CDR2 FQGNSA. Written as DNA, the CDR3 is TGTGCCAGCAGCCCCCTGAGCACCGGGGAGCTGTTTTTT. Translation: CASSPLSTGELFF.

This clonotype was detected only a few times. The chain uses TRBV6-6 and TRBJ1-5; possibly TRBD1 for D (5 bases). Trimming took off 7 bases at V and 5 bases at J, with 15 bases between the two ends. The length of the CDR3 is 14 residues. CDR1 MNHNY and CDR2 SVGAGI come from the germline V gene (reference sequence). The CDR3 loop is CASITRAQDQPQHF. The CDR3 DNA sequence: TGTGCCAGCATCACCCGAGCACAGGATCAGCCCCAGCATTTT.